This T cell receptor (beta chain) was sequenced during a study of shared clonotypes between healthy human individuals. Overall study context: Those who served as donors were two women and a few men between the ages of 18 and 49. For every donor, three CD4 naive, three CD4 memory, two CD8 naive and one CD8 memory plates were used.

For sorted subsets, 150 to 200 ng DNA per replicate equaled roughly 29,000 T cell genomes. The repertoire was sequenced with immunoSEQ multiplex PCR; TCRdb's copy has only in-frame clones and lacks some. The sample yields around 2.1 million clones, 85% to 95% seen once. Naive CD8 cells were CD45RO-negative, positively selected for CCR7, excluding terminally differentiated effector memory CD45RA+ cells. HIV-negative, healthy adults without recent acute infections or vaccinations were the donors. CDR1 and CDR2 from the germline V gene are LNHDA and SQIVND (reference sequence). Trimming took off 3 bases at V and 2 bases at J, with 8 bases between the two ends. The CDR3 sequence is 14 residues long.

Sequencing was performed on naive CD8+ T cells from PBMCs. This receptor was taken from a young man in good health. Some clones in this sample may be carry-over from other donors' samples. This rearrangement joins TRBV19 to TRBJ1-5, with D perhaps matching TRBD1 (5 bases). CDR3 residues: CASSILQGNQPQHF. The CDR3 DNA is TGTGCCAGTAGTATTCTACAGGGCAATCAGCCCCAGCATTTT.